This T cell receptor beta chain appears in the sequencing data of a study of blood T cell repertoires in COVID-19. As for the study in general: Samples taken during acute and convalescent COVID-19 were collected in the United States, Italy and Spain.

Germline CDR1 reads SQVTM; CDR2 reads ANQGSEA. V gave up 6 bases and J gave up 4 bases; unmatched junction bases: 6. The CDR3 length is 13 residues. The table lists this clone with a few counts. Participant reports of clinical history set cohort assignment. Using immunoSEQ multiplex PCR, the repertoire was profiled, and TCRdb retains in-frame clones only, with some absent. The sample lists roughly 200,000 clones, under 90% occurring once. The rearrangement uses TRBV29-1 and TRBJ2-3; 8 bases map to TRBD1. This sequence originates from a woman between 45 and 60 years old who had been exposed to COVID-19. The source material was PBMCs or T cells enriched from blood (not recorded which). This CDR3 is CSVGQGGADTQYF. Written as DNA, the CDR3 is TGCAGCGTCGGACAGGGCGGGGCAGATACGCAGTATTTT.